This T cell receptor beta chain is from a study of blood T cell repertoires in COVID-19. Study at large: The United States, Italy and Spain were the sources of the acute and convalescent COVID-19 samples. In each case, the material was cDNA or gDNA derived from T cells, B-cell-depleted T cells, or PBMCs.

Original methodology: Amplification of reference gene primers provided the estimated nucleated cell counts. TCRdb's copy holds only in-frame clones and misses some; the assay was immunoSEQ multiplex PCR. V and J calls and clone size come straight from that table; D and trimming were deduced from the DNA. The sample carries fewer than 700,000 clones, roughly 91% recorded once. Patients from Seattle were sampled longitudinally, starting during active infection. Trimming cost V 0 bases and J 2 bases; bases outside gene matches: 2. This CDR3 contains 16 residues. Germline CDR1 SGHRS, CDR2 YFSETQ. The V and J genes are TRBV5-1 and TRBJ1-6; TRBD1 matches at 7 bases. The sequenced sample consisted of peripheral blood. The sequence derives from a woman between 50 and 59 years old with COVID-19, enrolled during active disease. The CDR3 sequence is CASSLEGAAYNSPLHF. The DNA for the CDR3 is TGCGCCAGCAGCTTGGAGGGGGCAGCCTATAATTCACCCCTCCACTTT.